These T cell receptor beta chains were read from a single sample in a study of T cell responses to AZD1222 COVID-19 vaccine. Clones were read by immunoSEQ multiplex PCR, and TCRdb kept only the in-frame ones, dropping some. The table has 100,000 to 120,000 clones, around 90% seen once. Material: peripheral blood, obtained on day 0 of AZD1222 vaccination. The origin of the receptors is an adult in good health. The CDR3 runs from the conserved cysteine through the conserved F or W. D genes are given only for firm matches. The size of a clone is reported for some rows only, either as once, few or many, or as a class for expanded clones.

-	TRBJ2-7	-	TRBV6-6	TGTGCCAGCACCTTGGACAGTTTGGAGCAGTACTTC	CASTLDSLEQYF
-	TRBJ2-6	-	TRBV11-2	TGTGCCAGCAGCCCCCGGGATGCATCTGGGGCCAACGTCCTGACTTTC	CASSPRDASGANVLTF
once	TRBJ1-6	-	TRBV4-2	TGTGCCAGCAGCCAAGGGGGGGGAAAAATCAATACCCTCCACTTT	CASSQGGGKINTLHF
-	TRBJ2-3	-	TRBV7-3	TGTGCCAGCAGCTCTCCCGCGGGCAGTTCGAACACAGATACGCAGTATTTT	CASSSPAGSSNTDTQYF
-	TRBJ2-1	-	TRBV11-2	TGTGCCAGCAGCTTAGGGGAATGGGCGGGAGAGACAGGAGAGGAGCAGTTCTTC	CASSLGEWAGETGEEQFF
-	TRBJ2-5	TRBD2	TRBV20-1	TGCAGTGCTGGTGGCCTAGCGGGGGGTCCAGGAGCAGAGACCCAGTACTTC	CSAGGLAGGPGAETQYF
-	TRBJ2-1	-	TRBV21-1	TGTGCCAGCAGCAAAGAGGATGAGCAGTTCTTC	CASSKEDEQFF
-	TRBJ2-1	TRBD2	TRBV7-2	TGTGCCAGCAGCTTAGTCGGGACTAGCGGGAGGGCCATTGAGCAGTTCTTC	CASSLVGTSGRAIEQFF
few	TRBJ2-7	-	TRBV30	TGTGCCTGGAGAAAGAGGAGGCAGGGGACCGACGAGCAGTACTTC	CAWRKRRQGTDEQYF
-	TRBJ1-2	-	TRBV21-1	TGTGCCAGCAGCTTTTACGGGACAGGGAAAACCGGCTACACCTTC	CASSFYGTGKTGYTF
-	TRBJ1-2	TRBD1	TRBV9	TGTGCCAGCAGTAGACAGGGCAACTATGGCTACACCTTC	CASSRQGNYGYTF
-	TRBJ1-4	TRBD1	TRBV19	TGTGCCAGTAGTATGGGAAAGGGACAGATACGAGGGGAAAAACTGTTTTTT	CASSMGKGQIRGEKLFF
-	TRBJ2-5	-	TRBV16	TGTGCCAGCAGCCAAATCGGACAACGAGGAGAGACCCAGTACTTC	CASSQIGQRGETQYF
-	TRBJ2-5	-	TRBV7-8	TGTGCCAGCAGCCCTGACCCCCCAGGGTCGCGGGGGACCCAGTACTTC	CASSPDPPGSRGTQYF
-	TRBJ1-2	-	TRBV9	TGTGCCAGCAGCGTAGAGGCAGGGAACCCCTATGGCTACACCTTC	CASSVEAGNPYGYTF
-	TRBJ2-7	TRBD1	TRBV5-8	TGTGCCAGCTCTCCCGGGGACAGACAATACTACGAGCAGTACTTC	CASSPGDRQYYEQYF
-	TRBJ2-7	-	TRBV20-1	TGCAGTGCTAGTAGCGGATTAAGCTCCTACGAGCAGTACTTC	CSASSGLSSYEQYF
once	TRBJ2-7	-	TRBV5-4	TGTGCCAGCAGCTCCAAACAGGGATCCTCCTACGAGCAGTACTTC	CASSSKQGSSYEQYF
-	TRBJ2-1	-	TRBV11-3	TGTGCCAGCAGCTCTACAGGGAAAGTCAATGAGCAGTTCTTC	CASSSTGKVNEQFF
-	TRBJ2-1	-	TRBV29-1	TGCAGCGTTGGGAACAGGGACAATGAGCAGTTCTTC	CSVGNRDNEQFF
-	TRBJ1-2	-	TRBV2	TGTGCCAGCAGAGAGGGGTGGGCAGGAGACTATGGCTACACCTTC	CASREGWAGDYGYTF
-	TRBJ2-1	-	TRBV7-2	TGTGCCAGCAGTCGTAGCGGCGGAGGGGACTACAATGAGCAGTTCTTC	CASSRSGGGDYNEQFF
-	TRBJ1-2	-	TRBV12-2	TGTGCAAGTCGCTCCCGGGGGGCGCTTACGGGTGGCTACACCTTC	CASRSRGALTGGYTF